This T cell receptor (beta chain) came from a study of shared clonotypes between healthy human individuals. Study results and caveats: Among a handful of donors, about 5% of naive CD4 clonotypes were found in common.

Terminally differentiated effector memory CD45RA+ cells were excluded from the naive CD8 cells, which were CD45RO-negative and positively selected for CCR7. Each cell subset's genomic DNA was divided evenly among several immunoSEQ plates. Data came from immunoSEQ multiplex PCR; TCRdb stores just in-frame clones and leaves some out. This table has about 2.1 million clones, about 93% appearing once. The CDR3 spans 11 residues. The V gene's germline CDR1 is MDHEN and CDR2 SYDVKM. The ends were cut back, 4 bases at V and 8 bases at J, with 9 bases in the middle. Remarks on this clone: The antigen is not known.

Material: naive CD8+ T cells from PBMCs. This clonotype was obtained from a young man in good health. Some clones in this sample may be carry-over from other donors' samples. This chain uses TRBV28 with TRBJ2-7; tentative D call: TRBD1 (6 bases). CDR3: CASSWTVQQYF. The CDR3 nucleotides read TGTGCCAGCAGTTGGACAGTGCAGCAGTACTTC.